This T cell receptor (beta chain) was recovered during a study of cytomegalovirus exposure and HLA in healthy donors (dated 2017 in TCRdb). About the study as a whole: An earlier analysis of about 530 of the donors reported under 300 Gb of sequence data and about 120 million unique TCR beta sequences obtained from about 179 million T cells. The study aimed to test whether signatures of past pathogen exposure could be identified by cataloging public T cell receptors. Among 300 to 500 genotyped donors of the cohort, an average of about 240,000 unique TCR beta nucleotide sequences was sequenced per donor, of which 15% to 20% were non-productive. In a later genetic analysis, genome-wide SNP genotypes for about 60% of the 666 donors were used, and that subset was treated as a discovery cohort. All discovery cohort repertoires had been generated using a single sequencing platform. High-throughput TCR immunosequencing, statistical association of individual TCRs with disease status, and machine learning were combined to predict cytomegalovirus infection status. The study used immunosequencing to profile the T cell repertoires of approximately 690 subjects and linked those repertoires to cytomegalovirus serostatus. Donor age, sex, ethnicity and CMV serostatus were compiled alongside the repertoire data. An earlier analysis of 500 to 650 of the donors applied high-throughput TCR beta sequencing to assess whether each TCR beta V gene segment acted as functional or pseudogenic. In addition to the first cohort of several hundred subjects, a separate validation cohort of approximately 130 different subjects was used. Among the roughly 430 genotyped donors, 81% belonged to the genetic ancestry cluster associated with self-reported Caucasian donors. In a later analysis, previously published TCR beta repertoires from 500 to 750 donors were re-analyzed and high-resolution HLA genotyping was added so that TCR occurrence patterns could be studied. Five DR-DQ haplotypes were handled as single units for association and clustering because linkage in the cohort was strong. The later analysis used no new phenotypic data to find candidate immune exposures, relying instead on TCR beta sequences and their occurrence across donors. Class I and class II HLA loci were covered by the typing at four-digit resolution. Typing coverage differed by locus: A, B, C, DRB1 and DQB1 were typed in roughly 620-630 donors, DQA1 in 500 to 550, DPA1 in roughly 590, and DPB1 in 400 to 490. About 330 gigabases of sequencing data and around 85 million unique TCR sequences made up an early release that covered approximately 650 HLA-typed donors. Beyond this particular receptor, the publication reports: When HLA alleles, especially DR and DQ, strongly co-occurred, attributing TCR associations to individual alleles was difficult. In a later analysis, most CMV-associated TCR beta chains were found to appear HLA-restricted, with HLA associations seemingly driven largely by CMV exposure. The cohort was sequenced for TCR beta chains only, and without alpha or paired-chain data the features that could be detected were limited. A group of highly shared sequence variants was considered likely to be a technical artifact of the sequencing pipeline. Immune exposure information for the cohort was limited to CMV serostatus. In an earlier analysis of about 600 of the donors, most TCR beta V segments appeared in productive rearrangements about 90% or about 30% of the time, broadly matching IMGT annotations. The study listed 164 TCR beta chains as associated with cytomegalovirus. Because HLA typing was missing for some donors at each locus, association tests included only the typed subset. The 87-base-pair reads could not distinguish some IMGT-functional V segments, including TRBV6-2 and TRBV6-3, so those segments were excluded. The presence/absence analyses assumed that sequencing depth was roughly uniform across donors, and that assumption may not be true. A later genetic analysis associated a missense DCLRE1C variant with V-gene and J-gene trimming of TCR beta chains, and an independent cohort replicated the association. A later analysis reported that several top co-occurrence clusters appeared linked to parvovirus B19, influenza, CMV and Epstein-Barr virus. Linkage disequilibrium might explain the correlated functional status among segregating V segments, but an unknown experimental factor could not be excluded. Compared with equally common non-associated chains, HLA-associated TCR beta chains in a later analysis were more clonally expanded and had lower generation probabilities. Because counts were too low, more than 15 rarely observed V segments, including chromosome 9 orphons, were excluded from the earlier analysis of under 650 of the donors. In a later genetic analysis, fewer N-insertions in productive TCRs were reported among donors in an Asian-associated ancestry cluster than the roughly 700-donor mean. The classifier was reported to diagnose cytomegalovirus status with high specificity and sensitivity in both the original and validation cohorts. Most TCR sequences were observed very rarely across donors, whereas some public TCRs were present in many individuals. A later analysis found that TCR association rates varied across HLA loci, with DRB1 alleles showing the most associated TCRs and HLA-C alleles the fewest. In vitro tests confirmed that a few of the cytomegalovirus-associated TCR beta chains recognize cytomegalovirus antigens. A further reported finding was that TCR beta sequences accurately predicted the HLA-A and HLA-B alleles for most subjects in the first cohort. The authors suggested that the approach could potentially be generalized to other disease states and immunological phenotypes. A later analysis associated about 17,000 TCR beta sequences with specific HLA alleles at a false discovery rate of 0.05.

The cohort consisted of 600 or so healthy bone marrow donors. At the time of sampling, all cohort members were nominally healthy, though unrecorded immune exposures were likely present. The donor tested CMV seropositive, placing the donor among the 250 to 300 seropositive members of the cohort. A peripheral blood sample was collected from each donor, and TCR beta sequencing was performed on peripheral blood mononuclear cells. Genomic DNA extraction from the blood cell samples was performed with the Qiagen DNeasy Blood Extraction Kit. The CDR3 numbers 16 residues from cysteine through phenylalanine. CDR3 DNA only is kept here, 48 bases in frame from base 1. The germline V gene specifies MNHEY as CDR1 and SVGAGI as CDR2. Unmatched junction bases come to 9, with V trimmed by 2 bases and J by 5 bases. A note on this clone: Its antigen is unknown. Base qualities are not at hand, and no much larger clone is one base apart.

Library preparation was by the immunoSEQ multiplex PCR assay. The multiplex PCR relied on a mix of 60 forward primers for TCR Vbeta segments and 13 reverse primers for TCR Jbeta segments. Amplification of the CDR3 region of rearranged TCR beta genes was performed with a multiplex PCR assay on genomic DNA. The Illumina HiSeq System was used to sequence the amplified TCR beta libraries as 87-base-pair reads. For the original study's pipeline: A later analysis counted around 72 million unique TCR beta chains across the roughly 700 repertoires, and 9.5 million to 11 million of these chains were shared by at least two donors. Raw reads were error-corrected and collapsed into unique sequences with a nearest-neighbor algorithm that merged closely related sequences to remove PCR and sequencing errors. To assign V, D and J gene segments, CDR3 sequences were aligned to IMGT reference sequences. For a sequence to be retained, at least a six-nucleotide match to both a V gene segment and a J gene segment was required. A rearrangement counted as productive if the CDR3 had no stop codons and remained in frame with V and J, and every other rearrangement counted as non-productive. CDR3 was defined by IMGT convention, running from the second conserved V-encoded cysteine to the conserved J-encoded phenylalanine. The earlier analysis of fewer than 700 of the donors excluded sequences that lacked an unambiguous match to a single V gene segment. An earlier analysis of 587 of the donors called V segments functional above 56.7% productive rearrangements and segregating when the between-donor standard deviation exceeded 5%. A statistical classification framework was built for diagnosing cytomegalovirus status from the catalog of TCR beta chain sequences. V and J gene assignment, in a later analysis, came from comparing TCR nucleotide sequences with IMGT/GENE-DB human TR gene sequences. The TCRdist pipeline was used in a later analysis to assign CDR3 sequences and most-parsimonious VDJ recombination scenarios. A later analysis defined each TCR beta chain by its CDR3 amino acid sequence plus V-gene family, and excluded reads lacking a unique V-gene family. A later analysis removed 592 highly shared, low-generation-probability nucleotide sequences to deal with suspected cross-contamination and a sequencing artifact. For each public chain, a later analysis derived a clonal expansion index from normalized ranks of inferred template counts within each repertoire. A later analysis computed generation probabilities with a VDJ recombination model fitted to out-of-frame rearrangements, and checked the results against IGoR. In a later analysis, hypergeometric tests were used to score TCR-TCR, TCR-HLA and TCR-CMV co-occurrence, with a repertoire-size bias correction applied to TCR pairs. To estimate false discovery rates, a later analysis permuted the HLA or CMV assignments 20 times. In a later analysis, co-occurring TCRs were grouped with DBSCAN, and TCRdist sequence similarity was added when clustering was performed within HLA-allele-positive subsets. For co-occurrence clustering, repertoires with fewer than 30,000 or more than 120,000 public chains were excluded, along with roughly five repertoires with anomalous nucleotide sharing. What TCRdb holds here is the immuneACCESS table cut down to in-frame rearrangements. Part of the clones is not present; checked against another copy, under half of the missing clones reflect an unresolved V gene, and the others are unexplained. The V and J calls and the clone size are those of that table, but D and trimming were determined from the DNA. The sample table holds approximately 97,000 clones, of which 75% to 80% were seen once. Together, the top ten hold 8% to 10% of the sample.

The V and J segments used are TRBV6-5 and TRBJ1-5; 7 central bases correspond to TRBD1. The sample consisted of PBMCs. This sequence was found in a male donor in good health and CMV-seropositive. This receptor carries the CDR3 CASSYRQGTRYQPQHF. The sequenced DNA: TGTGCCAGCAGTTACAGACAGGGAACAAGGTATCAGCCCCAGCATTTT.